A selection of T cell receptor beta chains follows, all from one sample in a study of CD8+ T cells in alopecia areata. Here immunoSEQ multiplex PCR was the method, and the copy in TCRdb shows in-frame clones only, minus some. The data contain 35,000 to 50,000 clones, approximately 65% of them singletons. This specimen was CD8+ T cells sorted from blood, taken at week 4, from a patient treated with tofacitinib. The receptor set was obtained from a human donor with alopecia areata. CDR3s include the opening cysteine and the closing phenylalanine or tryptophan. A D gene is named only where the DNA matches it firmly. Rows give clone size only sometimes, using once, few, many, or a class for an expanded clone.

abundance	v_gene	j_gene	d_gene	CDR3nt	CDR3aa
.	TRBV29-1	TRBJ2-2	.	TGCAGCATGAATGGACGCCCGAACACCGGGGAGCTGTTTTTT	CSMNGRPNTGELFF
.	TRBV7-2	TRBJ2-3	.	TGTGCCAGCAGCTGGGGGGCGACAGACACAGATACGCAGTATTTT	CASSWGATDTDTQYF
.	TRBV7-2	TRBJ2-1	.	TGTGCCAGCAGCTTAGACAGGGGGGGGGAGCAGTTCTTC	CASSLDRGGEQFF
.	TRBV29-1	TRBJ2-1	.	TGCAGCGTTGACGGTGGGGGGGCCGGTAATGAGCAGTTCTTC	CSVDGGGAGNEQFF
medium-sized	TRBV7-6	TRBJ2-7	.	TGTGCCAGCAGCTTAGGGGATAACGAGCAGTACTTC	CASSLGDNEQYF
.	TRBV11-2	TRBJ2-7	.	TGTGCCAGCAGCTTAGGAGACAGCTACGAGCAGTACTTC	CASSLGDSYEQYF
once	TRBV18	TRBJ2-1	.	TGTGCCAGCTCATTTCTAGAGTACGATGAGCAGTTCTTC	CASSFLEYDEQFF
few	TRBV4-3	TRBJ2-3	.	TGCGCCAGCAGCCAAGGACTAGGCACAGATACGCAGTATTTT	CASSQGLGTDTQYF
.	TRBV29-1	TRBJ2-5	.	TGCAGCGTACTCGGGGAGGAAGAGACCCAGTACTTC	CSVLGEEETQYF
.	TRBV9	TRBJ2-1	TRBD2	TGTGCCAGCAGCGTAGATTTAGCGGGGGGGCTGCAGAATGAGCAGTTCTTC	CASSVDLAGGLQNEQFF
.	TRBV9	TRBJ1-5	.	TGTGCCAGCAGCGTCGGGAACAATCAGCCCCAGCATTTT	CASSVGNNQPQHF
.	TRBV27	TRBJ1-1	.	TGTGCCAGCAGTTTATCGTACACGAACACTGAAGCTTTCTTT	CASSLSYTNTEAFF
.	TRBV29-1	TRBJ2-1	.	TGCAGCGGAAGATCCCCCGACTACAATGAGCAGTTCTTC	CSGRSPDYNEQFF
.	TRBV4-3	TRBJ1-2	TRBD1	TGCGCCAGCAGCCAAGAACGCGGGACAGCTCTCGGCTACACCTTC	CASSQERGTALGYTF
few	TRBV29-1	TRBJ2-5	.	TGCAGCGTTGAAGATCAAGTAGCGCGCTACCAAGAGACCCAGTACTTC	CSVEDQVARYQETQYF
.	TRBV29-1	TRBJ1-1	.	TGCAGCGTTGGGAACCTTGAAGCTTTCTTT	CSVGNLEAFF
.	TRBV4-3	TRBJ2-3	TRBD2	TGCGCCAGCAGCCAGGGGACTAGCTTGACAAGCACAGATACGCAGTATTTT	CASSQGTSLTSTDTQYF
.	TRBV19	TRBJ2-3	.	TGTGCCAGTAGTGAAAGCCGGGGCACAGATACGCAGTATTTT	CASSESRGTDTQYF
.	TRBV19	TRBJ1-2	.	TGTGCCAGTAAACCCCGGACAGCTGATGGCTACACCTTC	CASKPRTADGYTF
.	TRBV4-3	TRBJ2-7	TRBD1	TGCGCCAGCAGCCAAGCGGGACAGCCTTCCTACGAGCAGTACTTC	CASSQAGQPSYEQYF
few	TRBV27	TRBJ1-5	TRBD1	TGTGCCAGCAGTTGGACAGGGGACCAGCCCCAGCATTTT	CASSWTGDQPQHF
.	TRBV27	TRBJ1-5	TRBD1	TGTGCCAGCAGTTTGATGGACAGGGTGTCGTATCAGCCCCAGCATTTT	CASSLMDRVSYQPQHF
.	TRBV30	TRBJ1-1	.	TGTGCCTGCCAGGGTAATGGGAACACTGAAGCTTTCTTT	CACQGNGNTEAFF
.	TRBV5-6	TRBJ2-5	.	TGTGCCAGCAGCCTACTGGACCAAGAGACCCAGTACTTC	CASSLLDQETQYF
.	TRBV5-1	TRBJ2-7	TRBD1	TGCGCCAGCAGCCCCGGACAGGGCTTGGACGAGCAGTACTTC	CASSPGQGLDEQYF
.	TRBV5-6	TRBJ2-7	.	TGTGCCAGCAGCGTGGGGGGAGCGAGCTCCTACGAGCAGTACTTC	CASSVGGASSYEQYF
.	TRBV30	TRBJ1-2	.	TGTGCCGGACCCTTGGTAGGGCACTATGGCTACACCTTC	CAGPLVGHYGYTF
.	TRBV30	TRBJ1-4	.	TGTGCCTGGAGTGTACTCGGTCGTGACAGTAATGAAAAACTGTTTTTT	CAWSVLGRDSNEKLFF
few	TRBV27	TRBJ2-7	.	TGTGCCAGCAGCCTCCGGGCCGGGGCTAGGGAGCAGTACTTC	CASSLRAGAREQYF
.	TRBV2	TRBJ2-3	TRBD2	TGTGCCAGCAGTGACTGGTTAGCGGGGAGCACAGATACGCAGTATTTT	CASSDWLAGSTDTQYF
.	TRBV4-1	TRBJ1-2	.	TGCGCCAGCAGCCTGTTAGAGGAGGGGGGCTACACCTTC	CASSLLEEGGYTF
.	TRBV14	TRBJ2-1	TRBD1	TGTGCCAGCAGCTTAGGGCAGGGGGAGAATGAGCAGTTCTTC	CASSLGQGENEQFF
.	TRBV5-6	TRBJ2-7	TRBD1	TGTGCCAGCCCCCTGTGGCAGGGGGCCCCCCACGAGCAGTACTTC	CASPLWQGAPHEQYF
.	TRBV29-1	TRBJ2-2	.	TGCAGCGTTGTAAGGAACACCGGGGAGCTGTTTTTT	CSVVRNTGELFF
.	TRBV29-1	TRBJ2-1	.	TGCAGCGTGCTAGCCTACAATGAGCAGTTCTTC	CSVLAYNEQFF
once	TRBV25-1	TRBJ2-1	TRBD2	TGTGCCAGCAGCCAAGGACTAGCGGGGAGCTCCTACAATGAGCAGTTCTTC	CASSQGLAGSSYNEQFF
medium-sized	TRBV6-6	TRBJ1-5	.	TGTGCCAGCAGTACAGACGGGAATCAGCCCCAGCATTTT	CASSTDGNQPQHF
.	TRBV7-2	TRBJ1-1	.	TGTGCCAGCGGACTCTACGGCGGGTCCCGTATGAACACTGAAGCTTTCTTT	CASGLYGGSRMNTEAFF
.	TRBV27	TRBJ2-4	.	TGTGCCAGTGTGGGGGGAACCCCAAACATTCAGTACTTC	CASVGGTPNIQYF
.	TRBV7-9	TRBJ2-7	.	TGTGCCAGCAGCTTAGATAAAGGGACGGACTACGAGCAGTACTTC	CASSLDKGTDYEQYF
.	TRBV23-1	TRBJ2-7	.	TGCGCCAGCCGTCAGGGGACTCCCTACGAGCAGTACTTC	CASRQGTPYEQYF
few	TRBV7-9	TRBJ2-1	TRBD1	TGTGCCAGCAGCTTAGTGACAGGGACGAAATCCTACAATGAGCAGTTCTTC	CASSLVTGTKSYNEQFF
.	TRBV29-1	TRBJ2-7	.	TGCAGCGTTGAAGTTGCTGGGACTGAGACCTACGAGCAGTACTTC	CSVEVAGTETYEQYF
.	TRBV7-2	TRBJ2-7	TRBD1	TGTGCCAGCAGCACCTACAGGGGCTACGAGCAGTACTTC	CASSTYRGYEQYF
.	TRBV19	TRBJ2-7	.	TGTGCCACCCAGGTCAGCTACGAGCAGTACTTC	CATQVSYEQYF
.	TRBV4-3	TRBJ2-5	.	TGCGCCAGCAGCCAGGACGGACAGCAAGGGGAGACCCAGTACTTC	CASSQDGQQGETQYF
.	TRBV30	TRBJ1-1	TRBD1	TGTGCCTGGAGTACAGGACAGGGGATCGCTGAAGCTTTCTTT	CAWSTGQGIAEAFF
.	TRBV7-2	TRBJ2-1	.	TGTGCCAGCAGCCCTCAGTTCTTC	CASSPQFF
.	TRBV7-2	TRBJ2-1	.	TGTGCCAGCAGCTTATATTCGTTGAATGAGCAGTTCTTC	CASSLYSLNEQFF
.	TRBV13	TRBJ2-6	.	TGTGCCAGCAGCTTAGCTGGCTCTGGGGCCAACGTCCTGACTTTC	CASSLAGSGANVLTF
.	TRBV6-1	TRBJ2-1	.	TGTGCCAGCACCCTGAGTTTAGGTAATGAGCAGTTCTTC	CASTLSLGNEQFF
.	TRBV29-1	TRBJ2-7	.	TGCAGCGTTACGACAGGAACGTACGAGCAGTACTTC	CSVTTGTYEQYF
.	TRBV12-5	TRBJ1-1	TRBD1	TGTGCTAGTGTGGCAGGGGGCACTGAAGCTTTCTTT	CASVAGGTEAFF
few	TRBV29-1	TRBJ2-1	TRBD1	TGCAGCGTAACCGGGACAGTCTACAATGAGCAGTTCTTC	CSVTGTVYNEQFF